This T cell receptor (beta chain) was recorded in a study of early T cells in non-severe SARS-CoV-2 infection. V was shortened by 6 bases and J by 3 bases, with 15 bases between the two germline ends. Per the germline V gene, CDR1 is MNHEY and CDR2 is SMNVEV (reference sequence). The CDR3 extends over 15 amino acids. This clonotype showed up many times. No antigen is known for it. The TCR library protocol was used to attach unique molecular identifiers. These identifiers were attached to individual cDNA molecules. Each CDR3 protein gets one entry after TCRdb re-called the 5' RACE reads with MiXCR. The sample carries roughly 110,000 distinct CDR3 sequences, approximately 10% recorded once. General observations from the study: Private and CD4 specificities were missed by VDJdb matching, skewed to anti-spike CD8.

The source of this sequence is an adult who was a healthcare worker with PCR-confirmed SARS-CoV-2 infection or an uninfected control (not recorded which). The chain combines TRBV27 with TRBJ1-5; the D is unclear. The sequenced sample was whole blood. The CDR3: CASSPGEHLNQPQHF. The CDR3, as DNA: TGTGCCAGCAGCCCTGGGGAACACCTCAATCAGCCCCAGCATTTT.